A single sample gave rise to the 7 T cell receptor beta chains below, sequenced in a study of control samples from healthy donors and cancer patients. Assay: immunoSEQ multiplex PCR; the TCRdb copy retains only in-frame clones and omits some. Among 65,000 to 95,000 clones listed, about 90% were seen once. Sequenced sample: blood. These receptor sequences come from a man aged 50-59 years in good health.

The chain joins TRBV5-1 to TRBJ2-2; D ambiguous. V shed 4 bases and J shed 2 bases, with 12 bases lying between them. Germline V gene sequence: CDR1 SGHRS, CDR2 YFSETQ. This CDR3 has 15 residues. CDR3 protein: CASSLYGVNTGELFF. As DNA, the CDR3 is TGCGCCAGCAGCCTCTATGGGGTAAACACCGGGGAGCTGTTTTTT.

The chain joins TRBV24-1 to TRBJ1-2, with 8 bases identical to TRBD1. Germline V CDR1 and CDR2: KGHDR, SFDVKD. CDR3 size: 19 residues. V lost 12 bases to trimming and J lost 5 bases; unmatched junction nucleotides: 28. CDR3 region: CASWGPQGALSSQDYGYTF. As DNA, the CDR3 is TGTGCCTCTTGGGGGCCTCAGGGGGCGTTAAGTAGCCAGGATTATGGCTACACCTTC.

V is TRBV19 and J is TRBJ1-2, with D possibly being TRBD1 (5 bases). The CDR3 consists of 13 residues. Germline lookup yields CDR1 LNHDA and CDR2 SQIVND (reference sequence). Trimming removed 10 bases from V and 4 bases from J, with 16 bases in between. CDR3: CATSLGGAYGYTF. Here the CDR3 DNA reads TGTGCCACCTCCCTGGGGGGTGCCTATGGCTACACCTTC. Full variable domain (rest looked up from reference TRBV19 and TRBJ1-2): DGGITQSPKYLFRKEGQNVTLSCEQNLNHDAMYWYRQDPGQGLRLIYYSQIVNDFQKGDIAEGYSVSREKKESFPLTVTSAQKNPTAFYLCATSLGGAYGYTFGSGTRLTVV.

The chain links TRBV11-3 to TRBJ2-1; 12 bases agree with TRBD2. CDR1 SGHNT and CDR2 YENEEA come from the germline V gene. CDR3 length: 17 residues. V shed 1 base and J 5 bases; nucleotides not matched to a gene: 6. CDR3 DNA sequence: TGTGCCAGCAGCTTAGTCTCCGCTAGCGGGGGGGACAATGAGCAGTTCTTC. Its translation: CASSLVSASGGDNEQFF.

V and J are TRBV11-1 and TRBJ2-1; no reliable D call. Germline V gene lookup returns CDR1 SGHAT and CDR2 FQDESV (reference sequence). V lost 5 bases and J 8 bases, leaving 16 bases between the germline ends. CDR3 length: 14 residues. CDR3 region: CASSPRTGPHEQFF. The CDR3 DNA sequence: TGTGCCAGCAGCCCCCGGACCGGGCCACATGAGCAGTTCTTC.

CDR3 in amino acids: CASSLEGLADHSYEQYF. The DNA for the CDR3 is TGTGCCAGCAGCTTGGAGGGACTAGCGGACCACTCCTACGAGCAGTACTTC. The rearrangement links TRBV5-4 to TRBJ2-7, with 11 bases identical to TRBD2. This CDR3 has 17 residues. Per the germline V gene, CDR1 is SGHNT and CDR2 is YYREEE (reference sequence). After removal of 0 bases from V and 0 bases from J, the junction contained 5 bases not matched to a gene.

The rearrangement uses TRBV29-1 and TRBJ1-2; D perhaps matches TRBD1 (5 bases). Trimming removed 7 bases from V and 4 bases from J, with 13 bases in between. The CDR3 runs to 12 residues. Germline loops: CDR1 SQVTM, CDR2 ANQGSEA. Here the CDR3 reads CSARDEAYGYTF. The CDR3 coding sequence is TGCAGCGCCAGGGACGAGGCCTATGGCTACACCTTC.